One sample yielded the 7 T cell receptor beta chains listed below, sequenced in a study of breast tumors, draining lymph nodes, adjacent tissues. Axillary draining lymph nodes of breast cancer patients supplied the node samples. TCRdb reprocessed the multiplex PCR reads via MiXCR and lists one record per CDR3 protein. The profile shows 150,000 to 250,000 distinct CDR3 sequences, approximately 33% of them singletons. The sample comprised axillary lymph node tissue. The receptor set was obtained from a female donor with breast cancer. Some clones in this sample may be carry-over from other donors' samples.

CDR3 amino acids: CASSPTTSGSSGYTF. CDR3 in DNA: TGTGCCAGCAGCCCTACGACGTCCGGGAGTAGTGGCTACACCTTC. This chain links TRBV7-2 with TRBJ1-2; D gene ambiguous. Trimming took 5 bases from V and 7 from J, leaving 20 bases between them. CDR3 size: 15 residues. The germline V gene encodes CDR1 SGHTA and CDR2 FQGNSA.

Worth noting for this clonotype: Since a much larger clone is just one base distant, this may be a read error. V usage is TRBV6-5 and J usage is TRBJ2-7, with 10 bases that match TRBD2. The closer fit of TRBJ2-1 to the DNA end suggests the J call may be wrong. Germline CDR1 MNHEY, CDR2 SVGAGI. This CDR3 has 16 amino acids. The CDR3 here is CASSSPSSGRAYEQFF. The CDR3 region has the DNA TGTGCCAGCAGCTCTCCGAGCAGCGGGAGGGCCTATGAGCAGTTCTTC.

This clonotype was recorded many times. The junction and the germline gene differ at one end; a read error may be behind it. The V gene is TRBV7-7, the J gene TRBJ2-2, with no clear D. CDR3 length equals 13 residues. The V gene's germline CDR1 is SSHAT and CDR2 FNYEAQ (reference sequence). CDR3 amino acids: CASSLTATGELFF. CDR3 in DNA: TGTGCTAGCAGCTTAACGGCCACCGGGGAGCTGTTTTTT.

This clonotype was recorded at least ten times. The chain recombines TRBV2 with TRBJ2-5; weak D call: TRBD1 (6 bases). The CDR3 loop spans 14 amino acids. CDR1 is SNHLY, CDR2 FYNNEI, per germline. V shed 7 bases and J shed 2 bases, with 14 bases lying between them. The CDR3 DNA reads TGTGCCAGCATGGGGGCGAGTGGGCAAGAGACCCAGTACTTC. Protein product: CASMGASGQETQYF. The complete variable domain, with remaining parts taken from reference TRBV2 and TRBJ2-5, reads EPEVTQTPSHQVTQMGQEVILRCVPISNHLYFYWYRQILGQKVEFLVSFYNNEISEKSEIFDDQFSVERPDGSNFTLKIRSTKLEDSAMYFCASMGASGQETQYFGPGTRLLVL.

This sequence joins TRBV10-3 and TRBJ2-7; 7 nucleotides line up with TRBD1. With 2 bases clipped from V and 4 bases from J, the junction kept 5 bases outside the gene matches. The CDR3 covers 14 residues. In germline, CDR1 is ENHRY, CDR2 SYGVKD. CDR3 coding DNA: TGTGCCATCAGTGAGGACAGGGTTCTTTACGAGCAGTACTTC. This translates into CAISEDRVLYEQYF.

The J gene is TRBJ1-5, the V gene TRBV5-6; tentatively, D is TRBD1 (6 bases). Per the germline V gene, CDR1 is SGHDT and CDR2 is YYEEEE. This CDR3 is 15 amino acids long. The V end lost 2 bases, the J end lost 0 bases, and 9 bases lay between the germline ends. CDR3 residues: CASSLQGHSNQPQHF. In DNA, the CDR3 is TGTGCCAGCAGCTTACAGGGTCATAGCAATCAGCCCCAGCATTTT.

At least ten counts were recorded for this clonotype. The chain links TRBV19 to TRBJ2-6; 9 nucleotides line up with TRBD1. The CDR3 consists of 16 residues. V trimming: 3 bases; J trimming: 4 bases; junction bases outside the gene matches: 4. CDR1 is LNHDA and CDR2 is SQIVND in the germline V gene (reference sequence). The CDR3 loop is CASSMDRGSGANVLTF. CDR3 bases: TGTGCCAGTAGTATGGACAGGGGATCGGGGGCCAACGTCCTGACTTTC.